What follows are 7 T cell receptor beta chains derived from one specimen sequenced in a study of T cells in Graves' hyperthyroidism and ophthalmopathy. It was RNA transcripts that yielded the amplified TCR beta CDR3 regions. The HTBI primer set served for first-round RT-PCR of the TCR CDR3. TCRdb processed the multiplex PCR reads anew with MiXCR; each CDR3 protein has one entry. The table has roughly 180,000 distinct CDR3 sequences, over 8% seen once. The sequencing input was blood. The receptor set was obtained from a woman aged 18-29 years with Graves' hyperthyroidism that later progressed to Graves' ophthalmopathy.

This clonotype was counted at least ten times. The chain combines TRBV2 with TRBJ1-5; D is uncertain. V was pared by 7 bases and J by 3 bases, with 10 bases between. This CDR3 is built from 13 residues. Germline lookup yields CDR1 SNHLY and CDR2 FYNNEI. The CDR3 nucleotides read TGTGCCAGCACGAGGGAAATCAATCAGCCCCAGCATTTT. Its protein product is CASTREINQPQHF.

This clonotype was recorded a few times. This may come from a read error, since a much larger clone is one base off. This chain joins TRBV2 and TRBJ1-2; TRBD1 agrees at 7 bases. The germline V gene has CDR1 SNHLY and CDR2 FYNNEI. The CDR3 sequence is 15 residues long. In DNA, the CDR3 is TGTGCCAGCAGACCACCCCGGGACAGACCGTATGGCTACGCCTTC. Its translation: CASRPPRDRPYGYAF.

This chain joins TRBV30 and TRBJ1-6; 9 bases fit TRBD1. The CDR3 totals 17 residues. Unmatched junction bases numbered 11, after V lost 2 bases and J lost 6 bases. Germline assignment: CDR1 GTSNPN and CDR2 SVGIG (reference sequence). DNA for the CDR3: TGTGCCTGGAGTTTCACCACAGGGGGCGGTGGTAATTCACCCCTCCACTTT. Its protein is CAWSFTTGGGGNSPLHF.

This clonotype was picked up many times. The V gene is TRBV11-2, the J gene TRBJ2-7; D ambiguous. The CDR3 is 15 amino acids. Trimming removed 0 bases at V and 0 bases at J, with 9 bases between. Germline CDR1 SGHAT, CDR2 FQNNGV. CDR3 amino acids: CASSLDSGPSYEQYF. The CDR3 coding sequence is TGTGCCAGCAGCTTAGATTCCGGTCCCTCCTACGAGCAGTACTTC.

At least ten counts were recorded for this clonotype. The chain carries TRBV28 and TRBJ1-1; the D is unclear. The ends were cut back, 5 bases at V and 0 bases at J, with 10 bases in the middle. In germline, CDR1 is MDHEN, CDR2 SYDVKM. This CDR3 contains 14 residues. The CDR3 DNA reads TGTGCCAGCAGTCTGTTCCCAGTGAACACTGAAGCTTTCTTT. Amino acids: CASSLFPVNTEAFF.

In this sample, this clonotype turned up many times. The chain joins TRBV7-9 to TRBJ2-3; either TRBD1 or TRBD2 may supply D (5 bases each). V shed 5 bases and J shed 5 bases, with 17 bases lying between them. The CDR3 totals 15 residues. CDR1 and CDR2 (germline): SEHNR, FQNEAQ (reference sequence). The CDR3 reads CASSTPTGTVDTQYF. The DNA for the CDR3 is TGTGCCAGCAGCACCCCTACCGGGACCGTAGATACGCAGTATTTT.

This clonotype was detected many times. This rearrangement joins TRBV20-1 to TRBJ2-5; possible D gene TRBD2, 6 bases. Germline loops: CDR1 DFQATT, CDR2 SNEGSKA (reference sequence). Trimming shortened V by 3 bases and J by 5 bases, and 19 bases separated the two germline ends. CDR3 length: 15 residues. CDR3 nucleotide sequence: TGCAGTGCTAGTTACGGGTCGGGGGTTCTGGAGACCCAGTACTTC. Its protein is CSASYGSGVLETQYF.